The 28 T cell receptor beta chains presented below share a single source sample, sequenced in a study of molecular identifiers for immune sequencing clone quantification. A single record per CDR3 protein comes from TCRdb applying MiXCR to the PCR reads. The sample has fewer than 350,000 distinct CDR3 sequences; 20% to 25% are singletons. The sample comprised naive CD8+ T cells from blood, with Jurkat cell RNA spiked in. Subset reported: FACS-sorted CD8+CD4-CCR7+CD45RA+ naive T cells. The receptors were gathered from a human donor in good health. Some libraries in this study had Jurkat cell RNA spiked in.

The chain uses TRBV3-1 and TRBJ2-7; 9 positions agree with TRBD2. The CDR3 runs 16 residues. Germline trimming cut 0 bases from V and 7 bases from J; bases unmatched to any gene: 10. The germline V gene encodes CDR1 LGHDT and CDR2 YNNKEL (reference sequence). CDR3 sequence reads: CASSQDRLAAHLEQYF. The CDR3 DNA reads TGTGCCAGCAGCCAAGACAGACTAGCGGCCCACCTGGAGCAGTACTTC.

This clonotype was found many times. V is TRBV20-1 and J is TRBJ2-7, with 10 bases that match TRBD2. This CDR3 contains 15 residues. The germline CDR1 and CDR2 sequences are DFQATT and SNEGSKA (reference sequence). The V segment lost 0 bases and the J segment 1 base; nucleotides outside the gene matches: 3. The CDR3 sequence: CSAREPGLASYEQYF. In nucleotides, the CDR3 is TGCAGTGCTAGAGAACCGGGACTAGCGTCCTACGAGCAGTACTTC.

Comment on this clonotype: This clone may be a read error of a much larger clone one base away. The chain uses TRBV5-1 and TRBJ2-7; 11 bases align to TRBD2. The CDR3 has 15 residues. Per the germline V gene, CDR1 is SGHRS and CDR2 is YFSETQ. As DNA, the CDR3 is TGCGCCAGCAGCCCGGAGGGGACTAGCGGCTACGAGCAGTGCTTC. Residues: CASSPEGTSGYEQCF. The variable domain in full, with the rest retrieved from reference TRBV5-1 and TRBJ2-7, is KAGVTQTPRYLIKTRGQQVTLSCSPISGHRSVSWYQQTPGQGLQFLFEYFSETQRNKGNFPGRFSGRQFSNSRSEMNVSTLELGDSALYLCASSPEGTSGYEQCFGPGTRLTVT.

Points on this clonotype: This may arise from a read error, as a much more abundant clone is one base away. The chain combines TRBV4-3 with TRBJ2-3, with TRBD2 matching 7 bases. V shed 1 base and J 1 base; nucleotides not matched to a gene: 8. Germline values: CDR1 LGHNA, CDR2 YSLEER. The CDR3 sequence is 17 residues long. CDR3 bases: TGCGCCAGCAGCCAAGGTGCCCCTACTAGCGGCACAGATACGCAGTATTTT. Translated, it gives CASSQGAPTSGTDTQYF.

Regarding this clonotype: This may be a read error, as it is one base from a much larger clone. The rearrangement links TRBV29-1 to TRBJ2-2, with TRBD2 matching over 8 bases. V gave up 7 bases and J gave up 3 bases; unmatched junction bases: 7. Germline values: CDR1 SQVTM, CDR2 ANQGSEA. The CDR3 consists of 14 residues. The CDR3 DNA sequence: TGCAGCGCCGCCGGGGGGGAATACACCGGGGAGCTGTTTTTT. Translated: CSAAGGEYTGELFF.

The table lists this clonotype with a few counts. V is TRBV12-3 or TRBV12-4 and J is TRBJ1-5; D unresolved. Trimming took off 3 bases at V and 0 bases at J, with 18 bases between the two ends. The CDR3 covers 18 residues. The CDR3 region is CASSFVAAPIYSNQPQHF. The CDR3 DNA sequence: TGTGCCAGCAGTTTTGTGGCAGCTCCTATTTATAGCAATCAGCCCCAGCATTTT.

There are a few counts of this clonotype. This CDR3 reads CASSPAGGSSYNEQFF. CDR3 bases: TGTGCCAGCAGCCCCGCAGGGGGCTCTTCCTACAATGAGCAGTTCTTC. This chain joins TRBV13 and TRBJ2-1, with 8 nucleotides matching TRBD1. Germline lookup yields CDR1 PRHDT and CDR2 FYEKMQ (reference sequence). Unmatched junction bases numbered 7, after V lost 5 bases and J lost 1 base. The CDR3 is 16 amino acids.

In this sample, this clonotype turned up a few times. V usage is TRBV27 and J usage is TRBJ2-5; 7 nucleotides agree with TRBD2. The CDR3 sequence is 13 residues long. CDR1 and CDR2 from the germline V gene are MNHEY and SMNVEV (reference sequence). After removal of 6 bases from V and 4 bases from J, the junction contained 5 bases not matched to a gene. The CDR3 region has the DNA TGTGCCAGCAGGATAACGGGGGGAGAGACCCAGTACTTC. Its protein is CASRITGGETQYF.

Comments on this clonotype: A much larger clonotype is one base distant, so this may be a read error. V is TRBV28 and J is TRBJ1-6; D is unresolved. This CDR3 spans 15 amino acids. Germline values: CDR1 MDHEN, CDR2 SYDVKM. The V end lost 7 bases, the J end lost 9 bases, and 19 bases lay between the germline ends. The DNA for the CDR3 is TGTGCCAGCACCATTTCTAGGTCTCCGTGTTCACCCCTCCACTTT. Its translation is CASTISRSPCSPLHF.

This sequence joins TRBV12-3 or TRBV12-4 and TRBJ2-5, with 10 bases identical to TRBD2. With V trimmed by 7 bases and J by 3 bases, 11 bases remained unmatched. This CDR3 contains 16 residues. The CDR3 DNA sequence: TGTGCCAGCACGAGAACTCTCAGCGGGGGGGAAGAGACCCAGTACTTC. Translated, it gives CASTRTLSGGEETQYF.

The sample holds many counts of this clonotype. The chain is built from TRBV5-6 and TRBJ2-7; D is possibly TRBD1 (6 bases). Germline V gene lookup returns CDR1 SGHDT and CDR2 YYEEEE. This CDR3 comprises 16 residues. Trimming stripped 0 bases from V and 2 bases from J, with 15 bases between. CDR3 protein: CASSLDLPGVAYEQYF. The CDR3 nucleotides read TGTGCCAGCAGCTTGGATTTGCCAGGGGTCGCCTACGAGCAGTACTTC.

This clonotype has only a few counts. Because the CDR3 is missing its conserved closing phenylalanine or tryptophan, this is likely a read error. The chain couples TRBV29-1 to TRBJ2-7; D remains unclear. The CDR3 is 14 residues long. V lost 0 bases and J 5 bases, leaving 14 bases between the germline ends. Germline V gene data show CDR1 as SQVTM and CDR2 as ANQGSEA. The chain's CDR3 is CSVEDQRVGNEQYY. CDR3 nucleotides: TGCAGCGTTGAAGATCAGCGAGTGGGAAACGAGCAGTACTAC.

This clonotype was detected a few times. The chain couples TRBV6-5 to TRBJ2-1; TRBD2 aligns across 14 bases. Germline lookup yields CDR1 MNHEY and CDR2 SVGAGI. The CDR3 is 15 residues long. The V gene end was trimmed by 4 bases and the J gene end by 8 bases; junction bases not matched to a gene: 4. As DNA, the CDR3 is TGTGCCAGCAGTTCGACTAGCGGGAGGGCCTATGAGCAGTTCTTC. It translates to CASSSTSGRAYEQFF.

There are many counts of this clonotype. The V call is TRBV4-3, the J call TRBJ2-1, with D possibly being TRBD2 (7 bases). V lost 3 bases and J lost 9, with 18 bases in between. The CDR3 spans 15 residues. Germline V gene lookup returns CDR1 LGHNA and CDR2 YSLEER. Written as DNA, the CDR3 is TGCGCCAGCAGCCACGCTAGGGGGAGGGACTTTGAGCAGTTCTTC. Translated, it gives CASSHARGRDFEQFF.

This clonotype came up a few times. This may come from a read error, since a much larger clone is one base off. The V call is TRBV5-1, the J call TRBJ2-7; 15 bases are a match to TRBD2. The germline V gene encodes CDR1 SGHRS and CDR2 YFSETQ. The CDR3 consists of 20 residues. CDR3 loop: CASSLASPGLAGGSAYGQYF. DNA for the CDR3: TGCGCCAGCAGCTTGGCGTCCCCGGGACTAGCGGGAGGATCGGCCTACGGGCAGTACTTC.

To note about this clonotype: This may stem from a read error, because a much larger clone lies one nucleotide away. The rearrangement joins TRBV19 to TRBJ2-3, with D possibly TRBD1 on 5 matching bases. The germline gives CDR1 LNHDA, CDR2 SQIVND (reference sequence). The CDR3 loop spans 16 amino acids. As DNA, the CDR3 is TGTGCCGGTAGCTCTAAAGGGGAAGCCAGCACAGATACGCAGTATTTT. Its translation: CAGSSKGEASTDTQYF.

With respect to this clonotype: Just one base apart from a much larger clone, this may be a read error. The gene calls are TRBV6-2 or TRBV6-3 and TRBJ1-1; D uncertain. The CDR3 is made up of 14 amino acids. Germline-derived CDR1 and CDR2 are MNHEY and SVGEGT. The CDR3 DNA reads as TGTGCCAGCAGCTACAGCCGAATGAACACTGCAGCTTTCTTT. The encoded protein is CASSYSRMNTAAFF.

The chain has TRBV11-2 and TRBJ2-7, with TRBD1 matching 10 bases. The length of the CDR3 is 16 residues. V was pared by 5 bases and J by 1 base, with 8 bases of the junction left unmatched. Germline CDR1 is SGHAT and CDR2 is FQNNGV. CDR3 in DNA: TGTGCCAGCAGCCCATGGGACAGGGGAAATTCCTACGAGCAGTACTTC. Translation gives CASSPWDRGNSYEQYF.

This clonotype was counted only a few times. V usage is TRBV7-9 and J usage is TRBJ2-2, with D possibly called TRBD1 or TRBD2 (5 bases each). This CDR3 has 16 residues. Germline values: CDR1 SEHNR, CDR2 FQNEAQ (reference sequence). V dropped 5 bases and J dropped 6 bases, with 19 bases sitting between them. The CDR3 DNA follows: TGTGCCAGCAGCACAGCCGGGGCCCGAGGGGCCGGGGAGCTGTTTTTT. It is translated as CASSTAGARGAGELFF.

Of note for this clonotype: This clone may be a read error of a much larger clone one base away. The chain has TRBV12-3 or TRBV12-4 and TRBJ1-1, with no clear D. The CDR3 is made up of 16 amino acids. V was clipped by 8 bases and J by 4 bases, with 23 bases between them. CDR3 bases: TGTGCCAGCGGTGTACGGACCGAAGGCAACAGCACTGAAGCTTTCTTT. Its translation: CASGVRTEGNSTEAFF.

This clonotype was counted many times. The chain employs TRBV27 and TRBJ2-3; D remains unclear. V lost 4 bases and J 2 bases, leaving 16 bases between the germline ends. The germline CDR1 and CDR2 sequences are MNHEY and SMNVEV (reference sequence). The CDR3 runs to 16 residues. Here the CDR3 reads CASSSIGWRATDTQYF. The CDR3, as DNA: TGTGCCAGCAGTTCTATTGGGTGGCGTGCCACAGATACGCAGTATTTT.

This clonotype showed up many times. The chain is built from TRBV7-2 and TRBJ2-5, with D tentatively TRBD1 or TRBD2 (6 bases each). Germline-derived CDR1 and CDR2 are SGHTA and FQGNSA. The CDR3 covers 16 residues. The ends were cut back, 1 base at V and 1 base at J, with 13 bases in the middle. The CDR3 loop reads CASSLERGDFQETQYF. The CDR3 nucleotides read TGTGCCAGCAGCTTAGAAAGGGGGGACTTCCAAGAGACCCAGTACTTC.

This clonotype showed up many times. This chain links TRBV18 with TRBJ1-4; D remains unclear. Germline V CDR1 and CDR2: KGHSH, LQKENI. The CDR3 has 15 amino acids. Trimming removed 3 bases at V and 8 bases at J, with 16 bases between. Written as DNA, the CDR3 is TGTGCCAGCTCACCGGAGGTGGCAGATCAGGAAAAACTGTTTTTT. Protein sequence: CASSPEVADQEKLFF.

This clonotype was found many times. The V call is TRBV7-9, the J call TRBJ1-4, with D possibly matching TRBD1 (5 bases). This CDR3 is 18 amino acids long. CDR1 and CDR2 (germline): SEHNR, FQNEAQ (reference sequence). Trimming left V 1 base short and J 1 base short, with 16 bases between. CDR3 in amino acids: CASSLEGYTKLTNEKLFF. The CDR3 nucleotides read TGTGCCAGCAGCTTAGAGGGGTACACCAAGCTAACTAATGAAAAACTGTTTTTT.

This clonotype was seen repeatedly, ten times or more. CDR3 residues: CAISGPGTGGEQYF. The DNA for the CDR3 is TGTGCCATCAGTGGTCCCGGGACAGGGGGCGAGCAGTACTTC. The J gene is TRBJ2-7, the V gene TRBV10-3; 11 nucleotides align to TRBD1. V shed 4 bases and J 6 bases; nucleotides not matched to a gene: 5. Germline CDR1 is ENHRY and CDR2 is SYGVKD. This CDR3 comprises 14 residues.

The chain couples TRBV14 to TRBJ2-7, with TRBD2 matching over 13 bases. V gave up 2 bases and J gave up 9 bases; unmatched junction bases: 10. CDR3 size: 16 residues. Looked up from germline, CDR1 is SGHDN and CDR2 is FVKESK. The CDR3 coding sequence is TGTGCCAGCAGCCAACTACTAGCGGGAGGGCCTCCCGGGCAGTACTTC. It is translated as CASSQLLAGGPPGQYF.

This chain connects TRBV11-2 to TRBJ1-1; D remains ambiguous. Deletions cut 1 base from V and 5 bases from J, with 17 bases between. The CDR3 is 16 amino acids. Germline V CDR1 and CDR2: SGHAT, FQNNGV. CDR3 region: CASSLVMRGGETEAFF. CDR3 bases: TGTGCCAGCAGCTTAGTAATGCGGGGTGGAGAGACTGAAGCTTTCTTT.

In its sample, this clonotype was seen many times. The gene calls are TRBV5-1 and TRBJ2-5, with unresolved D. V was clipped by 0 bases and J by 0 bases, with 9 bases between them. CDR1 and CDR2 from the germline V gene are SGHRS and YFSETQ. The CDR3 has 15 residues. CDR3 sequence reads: CASSLGTQYQETQYF. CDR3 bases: TGCGCCAGCAGCTTGGGGACCCAGTACCAAGAGACCCAGTACTTC.